This T cell receptor (beta chain) comes out of a study of OX40 agonist ivuxolimab in advanced cancers. Study-wide context: Aged roughly 23 to 80 with a mean of around 60 years, they were under 85% male.

With regard to this clone: Its specificity is unknown.

Enrollment shut out patients with autoimmune disease history or systemic immunosuppression. The V end was cut by 6 bases, the J end by 4 bases, with 21 bases between. The CDR3 runs 16 residues. The germline V gene has CDR1 MDHEN and CDR2 SYDVKM. Broader study findings: Individuals who were partial responders at 0.1-3.0 mg/kg had clonal expansion that ranked among the lowest.

The protocol was immunoSEQ multiplex PCR, while the TCRdb copy is restricted to in-frame clones and leaves out a portion. Counted here are more than 70,000 clones, 89% occurring once; the ten biggest clones make up 11%. This TCR was recovered from an adult with an advanced solid tumor such as melanoma, head and neck, liver or kidney cancer. Sequencing was performed on CD4+ or CD8+ T cells sorted from blood, taken in a trial of the OX40 agonist ivuxolimab. V and J are TRBV28 and TRBJ1-2, with D possibly being TRBD1 (5 bases). CDR3 nucleotide sequence: TGTGCCAGCAGCCAAGATTCGGGGGAGGAGGTCTATGGCTACACCTTC. It codes for CASSQDSGEEVYGYTF.